This section outlines one TCR beta chain sequence together with its context. As yet, its antigen is unknown. This sample is drawn from a study of T cell repertoires in cytomegalovirus infection. General study findings and limits: Pooled public TCR beta family frequency picked out CMV carriers with the relevant HLA.

TCRdb used MiXCR to reprocess the reads, holding one entry per CDR3 protein. The sample has under 200,000 distinct CDR3 sequences; 28% are singletons. In germline, CDR1 is SEHNR, CDR2 FQNEAQ (reference sequence). V dropped 8 bases and J dropped 9 bases, with 17 bases sitting between them. The CDR3 runs to 13 residues. Specimen: PBMCs. The genes are TRBV7-9 and TRBJ2-1; tentative D call: TRBD2 (5 bases). The sequence was collected from a human donor in good health (CMV status not recorded). Some clones in this sample may be carry-over from other donors' samples. CDR3 nucleotide sequence: TGTGCCAGCGCCCTTCTTGGAGGTGGTGAGCAGTTCTTC. Encoded protein: CASALLGGGEQFF.